The sequence of this TCR beta chain was determined in a study of control samples from healthy donors and cancer patients. This clone was counted between two and nine times. Libraries were prepared by immunoSEQ multiplex PCR; TCRdb keeps only in-frame clonotypes and omits some of them. Among about 120,000 clones listed, about 90% were seen once. V lost 2 bases to trimming and J lost 1 base; unmatched junction nucleotides: 10. This CDR3 comprises 17 residues. Germline CDR1 LGHDT, CDR2 YNNKEL (reference sequence). Material for sequencing was blood. The receptor was derived from a man between 18 and 29 years old in good health. This chain joins TRBV3-1 (or the pseudogene TRBV3-2) and TRBJ1-1, with 7 bases fitting TRBD1. CDR3 DNA: TGTGCCAGCAGCCAATTCGCGACAGGGCGAAGGAACACTGAAGCTTTCTTT. This codes for CASSQFATGRRNTEAFF.